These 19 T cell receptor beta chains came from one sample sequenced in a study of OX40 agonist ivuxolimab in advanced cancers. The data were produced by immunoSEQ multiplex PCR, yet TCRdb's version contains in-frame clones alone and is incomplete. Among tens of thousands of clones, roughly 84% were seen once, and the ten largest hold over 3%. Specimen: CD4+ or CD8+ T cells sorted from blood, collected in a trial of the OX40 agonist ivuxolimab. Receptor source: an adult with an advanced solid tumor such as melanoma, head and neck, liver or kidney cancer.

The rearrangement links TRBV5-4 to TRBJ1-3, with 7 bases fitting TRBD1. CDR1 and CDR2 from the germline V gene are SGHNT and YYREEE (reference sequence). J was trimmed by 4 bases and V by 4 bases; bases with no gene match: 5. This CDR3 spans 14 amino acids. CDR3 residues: CASSLQGTGNTIYF. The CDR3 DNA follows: TGTGCCAGCAGCCTACAGGGGACCGGAAACACCATATATTTT.

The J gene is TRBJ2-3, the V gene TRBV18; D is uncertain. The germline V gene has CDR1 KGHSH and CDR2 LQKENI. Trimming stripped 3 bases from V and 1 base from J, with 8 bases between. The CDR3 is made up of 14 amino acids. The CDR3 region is CASSPSQRTDTQYF. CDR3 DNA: TGTGCCAGCTCACCCTCCCAGCGCACAGATACGCAGTATTTT.

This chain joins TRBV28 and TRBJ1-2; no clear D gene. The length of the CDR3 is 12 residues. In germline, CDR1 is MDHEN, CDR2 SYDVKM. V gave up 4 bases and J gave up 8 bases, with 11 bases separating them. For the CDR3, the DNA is TGTGCCAGCAGTTCCACTAGAATAGGCTACACCTTC. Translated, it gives CASSSTRIGYTF.

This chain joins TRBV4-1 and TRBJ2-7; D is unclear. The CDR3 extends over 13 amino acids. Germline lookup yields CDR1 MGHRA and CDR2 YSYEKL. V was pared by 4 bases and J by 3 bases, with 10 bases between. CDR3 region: CASSPNTVYEQYF. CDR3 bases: TGCGCCAGCAGCCCCAACACAGTCTACGAGCAGTACTTC.

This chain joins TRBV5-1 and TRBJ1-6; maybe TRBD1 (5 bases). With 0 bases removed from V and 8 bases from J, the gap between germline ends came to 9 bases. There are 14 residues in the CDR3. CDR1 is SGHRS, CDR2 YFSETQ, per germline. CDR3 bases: TGCGCCAGCAGCTTGGGACAGTCCGATTCACCCCTCCACTTT. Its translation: CASSLGQSDSPLHF.

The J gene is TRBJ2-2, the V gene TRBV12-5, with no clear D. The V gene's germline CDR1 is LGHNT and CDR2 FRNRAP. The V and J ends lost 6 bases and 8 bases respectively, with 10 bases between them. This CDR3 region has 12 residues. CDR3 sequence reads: CASGHPGGELFF. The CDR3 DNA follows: TGTGCTAGTGGCCACCCCGGGGGGGAGCTGTTTTTT.

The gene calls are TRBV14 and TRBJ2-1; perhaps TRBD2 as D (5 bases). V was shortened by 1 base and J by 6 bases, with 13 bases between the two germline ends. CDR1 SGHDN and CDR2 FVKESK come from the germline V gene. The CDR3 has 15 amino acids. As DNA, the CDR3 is TGTGCCAGCAGCCAAGGTTTACTAGTTCGCAATGAGCAGTTCTTC. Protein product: CASSQGLLVRNEQFF.

This CDR3 reads CASSYSAGEDEKLFF. CDR3 sequence (DNA): TGTGCCAGCAGTTACTCGGCAGGGGAGGATGAAAAACTGTTTTTT. This sequence joins TRBV6-5 and TRBJ1-4; D perhaps matches TRBD1 (6 bases). Trimming stripped 0 bases from V and 6 bases from J, with 11 bases between. Germline values: CDR1 MNHEY, CDR2 SVGAGI. The CDR3 covers 15 residues.

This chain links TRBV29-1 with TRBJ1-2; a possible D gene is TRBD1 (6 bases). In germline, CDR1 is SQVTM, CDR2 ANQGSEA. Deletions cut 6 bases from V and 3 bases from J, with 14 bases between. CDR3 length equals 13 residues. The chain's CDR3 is CSVSGGQDYGYTF. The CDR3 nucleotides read TGCAGCGTCTCCGGGGGGCAAGACTATGGCTACACCTTC. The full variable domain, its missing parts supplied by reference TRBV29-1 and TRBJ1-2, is SAVISQKPSRDICQRGTSLTIQCQVDSQVTMMFWYRQQPGQSLTLIATANQGSEATYESGFVIDKFPISRPNLTFSTLTVSNMSPEDSSIYLCSVSGGQDYGYTFGSGTRLTVV.

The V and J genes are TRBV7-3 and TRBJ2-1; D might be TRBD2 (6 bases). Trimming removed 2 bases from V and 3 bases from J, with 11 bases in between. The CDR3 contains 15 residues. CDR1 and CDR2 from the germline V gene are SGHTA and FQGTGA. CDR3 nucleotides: TGTGCCAGCAGCTTAGCTAGCGCGGGCTACAATGAGCAGTTCTTC. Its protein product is CASSLASAGYNEQFF. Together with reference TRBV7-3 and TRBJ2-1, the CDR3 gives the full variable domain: GAGVSQTPSNKVTEKGKYVELRCDPISGHTALYWYRQSLGQGPEFLIYFQGTGAADDSGLPNDRFFAVRPEGSVSTLKIQRTERGDSAVYLCASSLASAGYNEQFFGPGTRLTVL.

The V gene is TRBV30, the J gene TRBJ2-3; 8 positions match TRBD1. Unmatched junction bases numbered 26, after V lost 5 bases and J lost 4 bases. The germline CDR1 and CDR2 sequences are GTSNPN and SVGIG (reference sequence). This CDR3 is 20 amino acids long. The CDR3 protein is CAWHPIGRTGSSRGADTQYF. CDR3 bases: TGTGCCTGGCATCCTATAGGTCGGACAGGGAGCTCAAGAGGAGCAGATACGCAGTATTTT.

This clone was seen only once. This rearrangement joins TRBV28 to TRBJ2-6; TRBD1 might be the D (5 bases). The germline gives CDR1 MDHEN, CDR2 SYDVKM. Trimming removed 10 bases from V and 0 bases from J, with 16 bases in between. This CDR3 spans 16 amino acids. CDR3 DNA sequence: TGTGCCACCCAAAATCAGGGTTTCTCTGGGGCCAACGTCCTGACTTTC. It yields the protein CATQNQGFSGANVLTF.

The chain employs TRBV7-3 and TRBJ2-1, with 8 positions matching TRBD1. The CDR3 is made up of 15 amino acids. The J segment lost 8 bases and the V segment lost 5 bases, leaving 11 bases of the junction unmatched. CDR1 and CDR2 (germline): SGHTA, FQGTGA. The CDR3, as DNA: TGTGCCAGCAGCCCCGGACAGGGAATTACCTATGAGCAGTTCTTC. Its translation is CASSPGQGITYEQFF.

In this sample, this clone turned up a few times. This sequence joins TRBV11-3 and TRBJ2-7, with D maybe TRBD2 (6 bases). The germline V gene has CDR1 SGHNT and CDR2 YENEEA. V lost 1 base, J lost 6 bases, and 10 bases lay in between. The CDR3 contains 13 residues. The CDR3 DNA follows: TGTGCCAGCAGCTTAGGGAGGGACGGCGAGCAGTACTTC. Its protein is CASSLGRDGEQYF.

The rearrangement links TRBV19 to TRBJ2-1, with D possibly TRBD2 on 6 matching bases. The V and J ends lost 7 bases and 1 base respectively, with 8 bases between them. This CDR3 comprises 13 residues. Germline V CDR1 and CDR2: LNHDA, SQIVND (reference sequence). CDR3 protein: CASNAGSYNEQFF. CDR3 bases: TGTGCCAGTAATGCGGGATCCTACAATGAGCAGTTCTTC.

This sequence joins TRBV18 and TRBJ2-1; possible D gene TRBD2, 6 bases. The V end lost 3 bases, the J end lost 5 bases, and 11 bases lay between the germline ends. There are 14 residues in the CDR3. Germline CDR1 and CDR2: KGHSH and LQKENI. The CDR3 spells CASSPGRGDNEQFF. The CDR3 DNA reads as TGTGCCAGCTCACCGGGGCGGGGAGACAATGAGCAGTTCTTC.

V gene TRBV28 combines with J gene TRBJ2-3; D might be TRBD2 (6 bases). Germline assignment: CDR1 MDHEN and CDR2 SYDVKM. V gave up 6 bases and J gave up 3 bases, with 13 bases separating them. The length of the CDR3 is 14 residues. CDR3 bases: TGTGCCAGCAGGGACGGGAGCAGGACAGATACGCAGTATTTT. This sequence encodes CASRDGSRTDTQYF.

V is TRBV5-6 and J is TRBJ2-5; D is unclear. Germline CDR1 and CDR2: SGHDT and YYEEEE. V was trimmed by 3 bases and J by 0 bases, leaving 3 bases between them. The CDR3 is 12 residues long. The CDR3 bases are TGTGCCAGCAGCTCCTACCAAGAGACCCAGTACTTC. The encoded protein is CASSSYQETQYF. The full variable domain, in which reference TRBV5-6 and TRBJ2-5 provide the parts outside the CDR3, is DAGVTQSPTHLIKTRGQQVTLRCSPKSGHDTVSWYQQALGQGPQFIFQYYEEEERQRGNFPDRFSGHQFPNYSSELNVNALLLGDSALYLCASSSYQETQYFGPGTRLLVL.

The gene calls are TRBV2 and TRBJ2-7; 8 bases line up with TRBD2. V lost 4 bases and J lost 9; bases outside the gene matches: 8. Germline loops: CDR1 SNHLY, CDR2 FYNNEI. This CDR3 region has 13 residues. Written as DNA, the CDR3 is TGTGCCAGCAGTGTGGCGGGACTAGGCGGGCAGTACTTC. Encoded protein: CASSVAGLGGQYF. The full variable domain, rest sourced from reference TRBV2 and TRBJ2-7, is EPEVTQTPSHQVTQMGQEVILRCVPISNHLYFYWYRQILGQKVEFLVSFYNNEISEKSEIFDDQFSVERPDGSNFTLKIRSTKLEDSAMYFCASSVAGLGGQYFGPGTRLTVT.